Below are 26 T cell receptor beta chains sequenced from a single sample in a study of shared clonotypes between healthy human individuals. Only in-frame clones appear in the TCRdb table, and some are missing; sequencing was by immunoSEQ multiplex PCR. The sample lists approximately 100,000 clones; about 66% were seen once. Sequenced material: memory CD8+ T cells sorted from blood. The subset is: CD45RO+ cells pooled with CCR7-negative TemRA cells. The receptors stem from a young woman in good health.

Ten or more counts support this clone. The chain couples TRBV6-1 to TRBJ2-5; a possible D gene is TRBD2 (5 bases). This CDR3 region has 14 residues. Trimming took 4 bases from V and 5 from J, leaving 14 bases between them. Germline V gene data show CDR1 as MNHNS and CDR2 as SASEGT. The CDR3 DNA reads TGTGCCAGCAGTGCCCCGGGGTACGGGGAGACCCAGTACTTC. Encoded protein: CASSAPGYGETQYF.

The chain carries TRBV27 and TRBJ2-1; TRBD2 aligns across 9 bases. The J segment lost 7 bases and the V segment lost 5 bases, leaving 12 bases of the junction unmatched. Per germline, CDR1 MNHEY and CDR2 SMNVEV (reference sequence). The CDR3 contains 16 residues. As DNA, the CDR3 is TGTGCCAGCAGTCCGCATCGCGGGAGGGTTTGGAATGAGCAGTTCTTC. Its translation is CASSPHRGRVWNEQFF.

V gene TRBV5-4 combines with J gene TRBJ2-7, with unresolved D. The V and J ends lost 1 base and 0 bases respectively, with 2 bases between them. The CDR3 spans 12 residues. From germline, CDR1 is SGHNT and CDR2 YYREEE (reference sequence). In DNA, the CDR3 is TGTGCCAGCAGCTTGAGCTCCTACGAGCAGTACTTC. Translating it yields CASSLSSYEQYF. The complete variable domain, with remaining parts taken from reference TRBV5-4 and TRBJ2-7, reads ETGVTQSPTHLIKTRGQQVTLRCSSQSGHNTVSWYQQALGQGPQFIFQYYREEENGRGNFPPRFSGLQFPNYSSELNVNALELDDSALYLCASSLSSYEQYFGPGTRLTVT.

This chain joins TRBV5-6 and TRBJ2-1; D perhaps matches TRBD1 (6 bases). Trimming removed 1 base at V and 11 bases at J, with 10 bases between. In germline, CDR1 is SGHDT, CDR2 YYEEEE. The CDR3 runs to 12 residues. CDR3 nucleotide sequence: TGTGCCAGCAGCTTGCAGGACAGTAAGCAGTTCTTC. The encoded protein is CASSLQDSKQFF. The full variable domain, its missing parts supplied by reference TRBV5-6 and TRBJ2-1, is DAGVTQSPTHLIKTRGQQVTLRCSPKSGHDTVSWYQQALGQGPQFIFQYYEEEERQRGNFPDRFSGHQFPNYSSELNVNALLLGDSALYLCASSLQDSKQFFGPGTRLTVL.

This chain links TRBV27 with TRBJ2-5; D may be TRBD1 (6 bases). The germline V gene has CDR1 MNHEY and CDR2 SMNVEV (reference sequence). The CDR3 spans 17 residues. The germline V and J ends were trimmed by 4 bases and 5 bases, with 23 bases remaining between them. CDR3 protein: CASSSWAQGFNWETQYF. DNA for the CDR3: TGTGCCAGCAGTTCTTGGGCACAGGGCTTCAACTGGGAGACCCAGTACTTC.

There are a few counts of this clone. The V and J genes are TRBV7-2 and TRBJ2-7; tentative D call: TRBD1 (5 bases). CDR1 is SGHTA and CDR2 is FQGNSA in the germline V gene. There are 13 residues in the CDR3. The V gene lost 3 bases and the J gene lost 3 bases, with 9 bases spanning the gap. The CDR3 loop is CASSLAGNYEQYF. The DNA of the CDR3 is TGTGCCAGCAGCTTGGCAGGGAACTACGAGCAGTACTTC.

This clone is medium-sized by share. Within the sample, other DNA sequences also encode this same CDR3. The rearrangement uses TRBV11-2 and TRBJ2-2; possibly TRBD1 for D (5 bases). V lost 3 bases and J 2 bases, leaving 19 bases between the germline ends. Germline-derived CDR1 and CDR2 are SGHAT and FQNNGV. The length of the CDR3 is 18 residues. CDR3 in amino acids: CASSFPSATEINTGELFF. CDR3 DNA sequence: TGTGCCAGCAGCTTCCCTAGTGCGACAGAAATAAACACCGGGGAGCTGTTTTTT.

J is TRBJ1-5 and V is TRBV6-5; tentatively, D is TRBD1 (6 bases). The CDR3 sequence is 15 residues long. CDR1 and CDR2 (germline): MNHEY, SVGAGI. Trimming pared 0 bases from V and 6 bases from J, leaving 12 bases between. This CDR3 is CASSYSRGEAQPQHF. CDR3 nucleotide sequence: TGTGCCAGCAGTTACTCAAGGGGGGAGGCTCAGCCCCAGCATTTT.

The CDR3 bases are TGTGCCAGCAGTCCCCCCCCCTTTTTCGGGGGCCAAGAGACCCAGTACTTC. Protein sequence: CASSPPPFFGGQETQYF. The J gene is TRBJ2-5, the V gene TRBV28; tentative D call: TRBD2 (6 bases). This CDR3 has 17 amino acids. Looked up from germline, CDR1 is MDHEN and CDR2 is SYDVKM. The V end was cut by 5 bases, the J end by 1 base, with 20 bases between.

The chain employs TRBV5-7 and TRBJ2-7; D may correspond to TRBD1 or TRBD2 (5 bases each). TRBV5-7 qualifies as an ORF whose function is uncertain. Trimming removed 4 bases at V and 1 base at J, with 18 bases between. The CDR3 sequence is 16 residues long. CDR3 region: CASSKRDLGESYEQYF. In nucleotides, the CDR3 is TGTGCCAGCAGCAAACGGGATCTGGGGGAGTCCTACGAGCAGTACTTC.

The gene calls are TRBV25-1 and TRBJ2-1; D possibly corresponds to TRBD1 (5 bases). The CDR3 loop spans 14 amino acids. Germline CDR1 is MGHDK and CDR2 is SYGVNS. V was trimmed by 6 bases and J by 9 bases, leaving 18 bases between them. CDR3 amino acids: CASSPMRRDREQFF. The CDR3 DNA reads TGTGCCAGCAGCCCCATGCGCAGGGATCGTGAGCAGTTCTTC.

The V gene is TRBV4-1, the J gene TRBJ2-5, with no clear D. The CDR3 is made up of 13 amino acids. The ends were cut back, 3 bases at V and 5 bases at J, with 10 bases in the middle. Germline V CDR1 and CDR2: MGHRA, YSYEKL. This CDR3 reads CASSHPSQETQYF. The CDR3, as DNA: TGCGCCAGCAGCCACCCCAGTCAGGAGACCCAGTACTTC.

This clone showed up many times. The CDR3 here is CASSDSSGASSEQYF. CDR3 sequence (DNA): TGTGCCAGCAGTGACTCGTCGGGAGCTTCGTCCGAGCAGTACTTC. This rearrangement joins TRBV6-1 to TRBJ2-7; weak D call: TRBD2 (6 bases). Trimming took 3 bases from V and 6 from J, leaving 18 bases between them. This CDR3 region has 15 residues. CDR1 is MNHNS, CDR2 SASEGT, per germline.

The chain couples TRBV27 to TRBJ2-4, with D perhaps TRBD2 (6 bases). Trimming left V 5 bases short and J 0 bases short, with 14 bases between. Germline lookup yields CDR1 MNHEY and CDR2 SMNVEV (reference sequence). The CDR3 has 16 amino acids. The CDR3, as DNA: TGTGCCAGCAGTCCCCAGCGGGTCTTAGCCAAAAACATTCAGTACTTC. Its translation is CASSPQRVLAKNIQYF.

V usage is TRBV6-6 and J usage is TRBJ1-5, with D perhaps TRBD1 (5 bases). This CDR3 is built from 14 residues. Trimming pared 8 bases from V and 0 bases from J, leaving 11 bases between. Germline loops: CDR1 MNHNY, CDR2 SVGAGI (reference sequence). CDR3 nucleotide sequence: TGTGCCAGCTCGGGGGTAAATAGCAATCAGCCCCAGCATTTT. As protein: CASSGVNSNQPQHF.

The chain couples TRBV4-1 to TRBJ2-3; D ambiguous. CDR1 is MGHRA and CDR2 is YSYEKL in the germline V gene. The CDR3 is 18 residues long. V was shortened by 4 bases and J by 3 bases, with 23 bases between the two germline ends. The CDR3 is CASSRLFSGLVGTDTQYF. The CDR3 nucleotides are TGCGCCAGCAGCCGACTCTTCTCGGGTCTAGTCGGAACAGATACGCAGTATTTT.

The rearrangement links TRBV30 to TRBJ2-1, with D possibly being TRBD2 (5 bases). The CDR3 spans 13 residues. Trimming left V 2 bases short and J 6 bases short, with 11 bases between. Germline loops: CDR1 GTSNPN, CDR2 SVGIG (reference sequence). Here the CDR3 reads CAWSRDVRNEQFF. The CDR3 DNA follows: TGTGCCTGGAGTCGGGATGTCCGCAATGAGCAGTTCTTC.

The chain combines TRBV27 with TRBJ2-7; D is perhaps TRBD1 or TRBD2 (5 bases each). V lost 4 bases and J 3 bases, leaving 19 bases between the germline ends. The germline V gene has CDR1 MNHEY and CDR2 SMNVEV (reference sequence). The CDR3 is 16 amino acids. The CDR3 coding sequence is TGTGCCAGCAGTTGGGTCGGGGCCCCGTTAAACTACGAGCAGTACTTC. Its protein is CASSWVGAPLNYEQYF.

The CDR3 sequence is CASSIGLGWTTEAFF. Here the CDR3 DNA reads TGTGCCAGTAGTATAGGCCTCGGGTGGACCACTGAAGCTTTCTTT. The chain joins TRBV19 to TRBJ1-1; D gene ambiguous. Trimming stripped 1 base from V and 4 bases from J, with 13 bases between. CDR1 LNHDA and CDR2 SQIVND come from the germline V gene (reference sequence). The CDR3 is made up of 15 amino acids.

This rearrangement joins TRBV7-9 to TRBJ2-3; D gene ambiguous. V was clipped by 4 bases and J by 1 base, with 9 bases between them. This CDR3 is 14 amino acids long. Germline V lookup: CDR1 SEHNR, CDR2 FQNEAQ (reference sequence). In DNA form, the CDR3 reads TGTGCCAGCAGCTCACCCCGCGGCACAGATACGCAGTATTTT. This encodes CASSSPRGTDTQYF.

This clone was observed once. The chain carries TRBV4-1 and TRBJ2-7; no definite D call. This CDR3 spans 14 amino acids. Germline CDR1 and CDR2: MGHRA and YSYEKL. V dropped 2 bases and J dropped 0 bases, with 8 bases sitting between them. CDR3 sequence reads: CASSQLHDSYEQYF. In nucleotides, the CDR3 is TGCGCCAGCAGCCAACTACACGACTCCTACGAGCAGTACTTC.

V usage is TRBV2 and J usage is TRBJ2-7; D remains unclear. Germline values: CDR1 SNHLY, CDR2 FYNNEI. CDR3 length equals 14 residues. Trimming shortened V by 6 bases and J by 2 bases, and 14 bases separated the two germline ends. The CDR3 DNA follows: TGTGCCAGCAGGTTCGTGGGTTTTGCCTACGAGCAGTACTTC. Translated: CASRFVGFAYEQYF.

CDR3 sequence: CASSGPAGESNQPQHF. Here the CDR3 DNA reads TGTGCCAGCAGTGGGCCGGCAGGGGAGAGCAATCAGCCCCAGCATTTT. The genes are TRBV2 and TRBJ1-5, with D possibly being TRBD1 (6 bases). Germline V lookup: CDR1 SNHLY, CDR2 FYNNEI. Deletions cut 4 bases from V and 1 base from J, with 14 bases between. The CDR3 consists of 16 residues.

The chain is built from TRBV30 and TRBJ2-1, with TRBD1 matching 7 bases. The CDR3 consists of 14 residues. Trimming took 1 base from V and 5 from J; bases not matched to a gene: 5. Germline V gene sequence: CDR1 GTSNPN, CDR2 SVGIG (reference sequence). CDR3 DNA: TGTGCCTGGAGTGACAGGGGTAGGGACAATGAGCAGTTCTTC. Amino acids: CAWSDRGRDNEQFF. Full variable domain (missing parts from reference TRBV30 and TRBJ2-1): SQTIHQWPATLVQPVGSPLSLECTVEGTSNPNLYWYRQAAGRGLQLLFYSVGIGQISSEVPQNLSASRPQDRQFILSSKKLLLSDSGFYLCAWSDRGRDNEQFFGPGTRLTVL.

V usage is TRBV9 and J usage is TRBJ2-1; D is uncertain. The germline V and J ends were trimmed by 4 bases and 4 bases, with 18 bases remaining between them. Germline-derived CDR1 and CDR2 are SGDLS and YYNGEE. CDR3 size: 16 residues. The CDR3, as DNA: TGTGCCAGCAGCACAGATAGGACGGAAGAGTACAATGAGCAGTTCTTC. Translating gives CASSTDRTEEYNEQFF.

The chain has TRBV27 and TRBJ1-2; D perhaps matches TRBD1 (6 bases). Trimming removed 6 bases from V and 2 bases from J, with 10 bases in between. The CDR3 loop spans 13 amino acids. CDR1 is MNHEY and CDR2 is SMNVEV in the germline V gene (reference sequence). The CDR3 nucleotides are TGTGCCAGCAGCCTAGGGGGAAACTATGGCTACACCTTC. Its translation: CASSLGGNYGYTF.